These 27 T cell receptor beta chains were sequenced from one sample in a study of tumor-infiltrating lymphocytes in primary liver carcinoma. Each 20-30 mg portion of unsorted bulk tissue served as the source for co-extraction of RNA and DNA. Making TCR beta cDNA involved approximately 0.5 ug total RNA and a constant-region primer. Researchers made the TCR beta libraries by running three nested multiplex PCR rounds with slightly modified ARM-PCR. For around 9 cycles apiece, the opening two PCR rounds ran with TRBV1-TRBV30 forward primers and a C-beta reverse primer. TCRdb reprocessed the multiplex PCR reads with MiXCR, giving one entry per CDR3 protein. The table includes some 22,000 distinct CDR3 sequences, more than 70% detected once. Sequencing was performed on liver tumor tissue from sampling region 5. Specified subset: tumor region T5, tumor centre. The source is a woman aged 25 to 39 with primary liver carcinoma and hepatitis B virus infection.

This clonotype has a count of ten or more. This may stem from a read error, because a much larger clone lies one nucleotide away. The rearrangement links TRBV5-4 to TRBJ2-5; TRBD2 aligns across 7 bases. V gave up 0 bases and J gave up 2 bases; unmatched junction bases: 7. The CDR3 sequence is 16 residues long. Germline lookup yields CDR1 SGHNT and CDR2 YYREEE (reference sequence). CDR3 residues: CASSLAVAGAQETQYF. CDR3 sequence (DNA): TGTGCCAGCAGCTTGGCCGTCGCGGGAGCTCAAGAGACCCAGTACTTC.

Concerning this clonotype itself: The junction differs from germline at one of its ends, possibly a read error. The chain combines TRBV28 with TRBJ2-1, with TRBD2 as a possible D gene (5 bases). Per germline, CDR1 MDHEN and CDR2 SYDVKM. The CDR3 is 15 residues long. The CDR3 DNA is TGTACCAGGAGTTTTGGGTGGGAGCTCTACAATGAGCAGTTCTTC. This translates into CTRSFGWELYNEQFF.

A note on this clonotype: Germline and junction disagree at one end, which may indicate a read error. V is TRBV4-3 and J is TRBJ2-7, with D tentatively TRBD1 (6 bases). CDR1 LGHNA and CDR2 YSLEER come from the germline V gene. This CDR3 spans 15 amino acids. The CDR3 here is CASSRLQGSSCEQYF. CDR3 sequence (DNA): TGCGCCAGCAGCCGGCTACAGGGCAGCTCCTGCGAGCAGTACTTC.

As concerns this clonotype: The junction departs from the called germline gene at one end, perhaps through a read error. The chain carries TRBV28 and TRBJ2-3; 8 nucleotides line up with TRBD2. The CDR3 covers 15 residues. Germline CDR1 is MDHEN and CDR2 is SYDVKM. CDR3: CASTWTSWVTDTQYF. CDR3 in DNA: TGTGCCAGCACTTGGACTAGCTGGGTGACAGATACGCAGTATTTC.

This clonotype was detected only once. This chain uses TRBV6-5 with TRBJ2-2; TRBD2 might be the D (5 bases). This CDR3 region has 15 residues. The ends were cut back, 5 bases at V and 4 bases at J, with 14 bases in the middle. Germline assignment: CDR1 MNHEY and CDR2 SVGAGI. The CDR3 sequence is CASSPLTGFTGELFF. The CDR3 region has the DNA TGTGCCAGCAGTCCGCTGACGGGATTCACCGGGGAGCTGTTTTTT.

The table lists this clonotype with many counts. The V call is TRBV2, the J call TRBJ2-7; 7 bases map to TRBD1. Per germline, CDR1 SNHLY and CDR2 FYNNEI. The junction had 3 bases not matched to a gene; V was cut back by 1 base and J by 3 bases. This CDR3 contains 14 residues. The CDR3: CASSEGDSSYEQYF. CDR3 sequence (DNA): TGTGCCAGCAGTGAAGGGGACAGTAGCTACGAGCAGTACTTC.

CDR3 sequence (DNA): TGTGCCAGCAGTGGAAGACGGAACAATCAGCCCCAGCATTTT. Translating gives CASSGRRNNQPQHF. The rearrangement uses TRBV12-3 or TRBV12-4 and TRBJ1-5; D unclear. This CDR3 contains 14 residues. V was cut by 5 bases and J by 3 bases, with 11 bases left in between.

Note on this clonotype: One end of the junction fails to match germline, which may point to a read error. This rearrangement joins TRBV6-1 to TRBJ1-2; D gene ambiguous. Per the germline V gene, CDR1 is MNHNS and CDR2 is SASEGT. The CDR3 spans 18 residues. The CDR3 bases are TGTGCCAGCAGTGAATGGTTCCTGGTCCTTAAATCTAACTATGGCTACATCTTC. Protein product: CASSEWFLVLKSNYGYIF.

As concerns this clonotype: The DNA is omitted, as the CDR3 cannot be located on it reliably, and the CDR3 follows TCRdb's listing. V is TRBV11-1 and J is TRBJ2-5; TRBD1, as called in the table, went unchecked against the DNA. The CDR3 is 14 amino acids in total, end residues counted. Germline CDR1 reads SGHAT; CDR2 reads FQDESV (reference sequence). CDR3 protein: CASSWAGGTGTRYF.

This clonotype was seen a handful of times. One junction end disagrees with the germline gene, perhaps due to a read error. The chain combines TRBV4-3 with TRBJ2-3; no clear D. Germline V gene sequence: CDR1 LGHNA, CDR2 YSLEER. CDR3 length: 18 residues. In nucleotides, the CDR3 is TGCGTCAGCAGTCAGTCGGTCTGGCTGGGCGATCCCGATGATACGCAGTATTTT. Translation gives CVSSQSVWLGDPDDTQYF.

As for this clonotype: Sequence at one end of the junction differs from germline and may be a read error. This chain links TRBV10-1 with TRBJ1-1; D is ambiguous. The CDR3 contains 13 residues. CDR1 and CDR2 from the germline V gene are WNHNN and SYGVQD (reference sequence). CDR3 DNA: TGTGCCAGCAGTGAGGCAGGCAGAGAGAGGGCTTACTTT. It specifies CASSEAGRERAYF.

In its sample, this clonotype was seen once. The chain combines TRBV29-1 with TRBJ2-1; 9 bases match TRBD2. The CDR3 is made up of 14 amino acids. Germline trimming cut 7 bases from V and 7 bases from J; bases unmatched to any gene: 11. The V gene's germline CDR1 is SQVTM and CDR2 ANQGSEA. CDR3 in amino acids: CSAPSTSGRNEQFF. Written as DNA, the CDR3 is TGCAGCGCACCCTCGACTAGCGGCCGGAATGAGCAGTTCTTC.

The genes are TRBV11-1 and TRBJ2-1, with D possibly TRBD2 on 5 matching bases. The length of the CDR3 is 15 residues. The germline V and J ends were trimmed by 6 bases and 6 bases, with 18 bases remaining between them. Per the germline V gene, CDR1 is SGHAT and CDR2 is FQDESV (reference sequence). The chain's CDR3 is CASRTGISCFNEQFF. The CDR3, as DNA: TGTGCCAGCAGGACCGGGATTAGCTGTTTCAATGAGCAGTTCTTC.

This chain connects TRBV11-2 to TRBJ2-7; D possibly corresponds to TRBD1 (6 bases). V was pared by 4 bases and J by 10 bases, with 23 bases between. There are 15 residues in the CDR3. Looked up from germline, CDR1 is SGHAT and CDR2 is FQNNGV. For the CDR3, the DNA is TGTGCCAGCAGCTGGCAGGGGAGACTGGGCTACAAACAGTACTTC. Translated: CASSWQGRLGYKQYF.

A note on this clonotype: In this CDR3 the conserved last residue, phenylalanine or tryptophan, is missing, so a read error is likely. The chain joins TRBV12-3 or TRBV12-4 to TRBJ2-2; the D gene could be TRBD1 or TRBD2 (6 bases each). This CDR3 is 15 amino acids long. CDR3 DNA sequence: TGTGCCAGCCGGGGGTGGGACATGAACACCGGGAAGCTGTTTTCT. The encoded protein is CASRGWDMNTGKLFS.

To note about this clonotype: A junction boundary mismatches the germline segment, possibly from a read error. The V call is TRBV11-1, the J call TRBJ2-1; 7 bases are shared with TRBD2. The CDR3 spans 15 residues. The germline V gene encodes CDR1 SGHAT and CDR2 FQDESV (reference sequence). The DNA of the CDR3 is TGTGCCAGCAGGACCGGGACTATCGGTTACAATAAGCAGTTATTC. Translated: CASRTGTIGYNKQLF. Full variable domain (outside the CDR3, taken from reference TRBV11-1 and TRBJ2-1): EAEVAQSPRYKITEKSQAVAFWCDPISGHATLYWYRQILGQGPELLVQFQDESVVDDSQLPKDRFSAERLKGVDSTLKIQPAELGDSAMYLCASRTGTIGYNKQLFGPGTRLTVL.

This clonotype has a handful of counts. This CDR3 fails to terminate in the conserved phenylalanine or tryptophan, so it likely reflects a read error. It is unclear where the CDR3 begins or ends on the DNA, so no DNA is shown, and the CDR3 is as TCRdb lists it. The chain recombines TRBV29-1 with TRBJ1-1; TRBD1 reflects the table's D call only, with no check against the DNA. Germline CDR1 and CDR2: SQVTM and ANQGSEA. 12 amino acids form the CDR3, both terminal residues included. The CDR3 sequence: CSVETGSTEVFI.

Notes on this clonotype: The germline gene is not matched at one end of the junction; a read error may be the cause. CDR3 bases: TGTGTCAGCAGCCCCCCTCGTGGCGGAGGGTACAATGAGCAGTTCTTC. This codes for CVSSPPRGGGYNEQFF. The rearrangement uses TRBV7-8 and TRBJ2-1, with D maybe TRBD2 (6 bases). The CDR3 length is 16 residues. Germline-derived CDR1 and CDR2 are SGHVS and FQNEAQ.

Comment on this clonotype: This CDR3 fails to terminate in the conserved phenylalanine or tryptophan, so it likely reflects a read error. The DNA is omitted, as the CDR3 cannot be located on it reliably, and the CDR3 follows TCRdb's listing. The chain links TRBV11-2 to TRBJ2-1; TRBD1 is the table's D call and was not checked against the DNA. The CDR3 spans 21 amino acids, including both terminal residues. CDR1 is SGHAT, CDR2 FQNNGV, per germline. The CDR3 loop is CASSLGQGARRERGHYNEQSL.

The chain combines TRBV7-9 with TRBJ2-2; D remains ambiguous. The V end was cut by 10 bases, the J end by 6 bases, with 18 bases between. The CDR3 has 14 amino acids. Germline CDR1 SEHNR, CDR2 FQNEAQ (reference sequence). The CDR3 nucleotides read TGTGCCAACAGATTCCGTAGTGGGTCCGGGGAGCTGTTTTTT. Amino acid sequence: CANRFRSGSGELFF.

The J gene is TRBJ2-5, the V gene TRBV5-1; 12 bases are shared with TRBD1. The CDR3 loop spans 16 amino acids. Germline V lookup: CDR1 SGHRS, CDR2 YFSETQ. J gave up 5 bases and V 8 bases, and 13 bases lay outside the gene matches. CDR3: CASSSTGTGGTETQYF. CDR3 sequence (DNA): TGCGCCAGTAGCAGTACCGGGACAGGGGGCACGGAGACCCAGTACTTC.

This clonotype was picked up one time. The junction shows a germline mismatch at one end, possibly a read error. This rearrangement joins TRBV7-8 to TRBJ1-5, with D hard to call. CDR1 SGHVS and CDR2 FQNEAQ come from the germline V gene. CDR3 length: 15 residues. The CDR3: CASRLALTSNQPQHF. The CDR3 bases are TGTGCCAGCAGATTAGCGCTGACCAGCAATCAGCCCCAGCATTTT.

The CDR3 here is CASSRRLAVPYEQYF. CDR3 nucleotide sequence: TGTGCCAGCAGCCGGAGACTAGCCGTACCTTACGAGCAGTACTTC. The chain combines TRBV7-9 with TRBJ2-7; TRBD2 matches at 7 bases. This CDR3 region has 15 residues. V shed 5 bases, J shed 4 bases, and the junction held 11 bases outside the gene matches. Germline CDR1 is SEHNR and CDR2 is FQNEAQ (reference sequence).

A remark on this clonotype: No conserved phenylalanine or tryptophan is present at the end of the CDR3, so a read error is the likely explanation. The genes are TRBV4-1 and TRBJ2-3; the D gene is possibly TRBD2 (5 bases). Germline assignment: CDR1 MGHRA and CDR2 YSYEKL. The CDR3 spans 18 residues. The CDR3 sequence is CASSQLGMVAEDSDTQYY. The CDR3 region has the DNA TGTGCCAGCAGCCAACTAGGCATGGTAGCTGAAGATTCGGATACGCAGTATTAT.

For this clonotype: One junction end disagrees with the germline gene, perhaps due to a read error. This chain connects TRBV30 to TRBJ1-6; the D is unclear. In germline, CDR1 is GTSNPN, CDR2 SVGIG (reference sequence). The CDR3 runs 15 residues. In nucleotides, the CDR3 is TGTGCCTGGAGTGTAACGGCCGGTAGTAATTCACCCCTCCTCTTT. As protein: CAWSVTAGSNSPLLF.

Only a few counts were recorded for this clonotype. At one of its ends the junction is not consistent with the germline gene, which may arise from a read error. The genes are TRBV12-3 or TRBV12-4 and TRBJ2-5, with 8 bases aligning to TRBD1. The CDR3 has 16 amino acids. CDR3 DNA sequence: TGTGCCAGCAGTTTTCGTACAGGGGGAACACGTGAGATCCAGTACTTC. As protein: CASSFRTGGTREIQYF.

Comments on this clonotype: A read error is likely, as this CDR3 ends without the conserved phenylalanine or tryptophan. The chain uses TRBV4-2 and TRBJ2-1; 9 bases match TRBD1. CDR1 and CDR2 from the germline V gene are LGHNA and YNFKEQ. CDR3 size: 15 residues. The CDR3 coding sequence is TGTGCCAGCAACCAAGGGACAGGGCCCTACAAAGAGCAGTTCTTA. Its translation is CASNQGTGPYKEQFL.